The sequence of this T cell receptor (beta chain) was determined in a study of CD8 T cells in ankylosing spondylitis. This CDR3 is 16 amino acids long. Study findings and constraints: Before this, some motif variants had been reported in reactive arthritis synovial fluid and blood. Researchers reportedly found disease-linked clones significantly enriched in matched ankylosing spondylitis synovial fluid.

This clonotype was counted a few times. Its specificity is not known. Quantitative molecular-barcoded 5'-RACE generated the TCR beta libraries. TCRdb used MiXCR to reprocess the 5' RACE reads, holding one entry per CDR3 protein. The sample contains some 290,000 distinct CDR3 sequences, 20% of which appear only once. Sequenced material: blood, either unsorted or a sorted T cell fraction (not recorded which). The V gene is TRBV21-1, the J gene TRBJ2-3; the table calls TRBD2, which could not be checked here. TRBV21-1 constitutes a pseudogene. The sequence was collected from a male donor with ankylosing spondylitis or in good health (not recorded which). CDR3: CASSKPWRGLRDTQYF. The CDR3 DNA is TGTGCCAGCAGCAAACCCTGGCGGGGGTTGAGAGATACGCAGTATTTT.